The clone carrying this T cell receptor (beta chain) was found many times. The antigen is undetermined. The CDR3 runs 13 residues. V trimming: 5 bases; J trimming: 5 bases; junction bases outside the gene matches: 4. The sample belongs to a study of T cell repertoires in cytomegalovirus infection. Study-level results: HLA-C-restricted TCR beta clonotypes specific for CMV led the ex vivo response.

TCRdb passed the reads through MiXCR, listing each CDR3 protein once. This table has over 150,000 distinct CDR3 sequences, about 17% appearing once. Sequences were obtained from CD8+ T cells from PBMCs. The receptor was isolated from a human donor in good health (CMV status not recorded). Some clones in this sample may be carry-over from other donors' samples. The V and J genes are TRBV12-3 or TRBV12-4 and TRBJ1-2; 8 bases map to TRBD1. CDR3: CASSPTGGYGYTF. CDR3 DNA sequence: TGTGCCAGCAGTCCCACAGGGGGGTATGGCTACACCTTC.